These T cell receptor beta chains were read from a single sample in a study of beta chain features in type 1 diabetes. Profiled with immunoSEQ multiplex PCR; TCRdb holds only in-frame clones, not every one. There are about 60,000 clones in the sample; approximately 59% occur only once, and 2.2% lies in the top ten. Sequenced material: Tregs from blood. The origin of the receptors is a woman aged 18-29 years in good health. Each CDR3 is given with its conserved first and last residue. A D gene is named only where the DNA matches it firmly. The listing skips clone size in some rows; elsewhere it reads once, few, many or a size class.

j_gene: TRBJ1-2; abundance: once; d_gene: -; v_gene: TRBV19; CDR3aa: CASSSDSLKGYTF; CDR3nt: TGTGCCAGTAGCTCGGACAGTCTTAAAGGCTACACCTTC
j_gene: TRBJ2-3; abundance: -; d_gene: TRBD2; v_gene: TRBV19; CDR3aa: CASSPGLPTDTQYF; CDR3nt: TGTGCCAGTAGTCCGGGACTACCCACAGATACGCAGTATTTT
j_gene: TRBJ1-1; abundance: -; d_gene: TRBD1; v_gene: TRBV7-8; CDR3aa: CASSSTWTGGAFF; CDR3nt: TGTGCCAGCAGCTCTACGTGGACAGGGGGAGCTTTCTTT
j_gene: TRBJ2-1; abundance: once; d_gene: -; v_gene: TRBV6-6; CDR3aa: CATSWRGYFNEQFF; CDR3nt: TGTGCCACCTCATGGCGGGGTTACTTCAATGAGCAGTTCTTC
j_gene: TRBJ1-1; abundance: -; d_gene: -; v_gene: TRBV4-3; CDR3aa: CASSQTVMNTEAFF; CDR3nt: TGCGCCAGCAGCCAGACAGTCATGAACACTGAAGCTTTCTTT
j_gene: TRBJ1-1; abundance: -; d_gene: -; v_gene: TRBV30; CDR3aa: CAWSPTWASTEAFF; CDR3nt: TGTGCCTGGAGCCCTACTTGGGCGTCAACTGAAGCTTTCTTT
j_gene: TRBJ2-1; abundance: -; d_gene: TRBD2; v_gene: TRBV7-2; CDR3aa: CASSLVHRGGEQFF; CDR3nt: TGTGCCAGCAGCTTAGTACACCGGGGGGGTGAGCAGTTCTTC
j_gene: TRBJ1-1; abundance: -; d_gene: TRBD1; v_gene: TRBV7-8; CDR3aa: CASSFRGQNTEAFF; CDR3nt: TGTGCCAGCAGCTTCAGGGGGCAGAACACTGAAGCTTTCTTT
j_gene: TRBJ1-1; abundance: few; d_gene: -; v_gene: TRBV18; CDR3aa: CASSPAGTEAFF; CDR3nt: TGTGCCAGCTCACCGGCAGGGACTGAAGCTTTCTTT
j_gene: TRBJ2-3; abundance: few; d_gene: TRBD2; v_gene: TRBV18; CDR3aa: CASSVTSGSTDTQYF; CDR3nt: TGTGCCAGCTCGGTGACTAGCGGAAGCACAGATACGCAGTATTTT
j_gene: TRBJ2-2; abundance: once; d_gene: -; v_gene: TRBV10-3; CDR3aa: CAISRGRKLSNLTGELFF; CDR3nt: TGTGCCATCTCCAGGGGGAGGAAGCTAAGTAATTTGACCGGGGAGCTGTTTTTT
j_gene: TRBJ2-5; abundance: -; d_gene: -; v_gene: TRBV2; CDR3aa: CASRAYQETQYF; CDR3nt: TGTGCCAGCAGGGCTTACCAAGAGACCCAGTACTTC
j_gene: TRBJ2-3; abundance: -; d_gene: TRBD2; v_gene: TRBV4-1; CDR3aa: CASSQGGDTQYF; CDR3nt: TGCGCCAGCAGCCAGGGGGGGGATACGCAGTATTTT
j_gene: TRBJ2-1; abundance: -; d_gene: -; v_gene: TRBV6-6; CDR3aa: CASSYLGGYEQFF; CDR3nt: TGTGCCAGCAGTTACTTAGGCGGCTATGAGCAGTTCTTC
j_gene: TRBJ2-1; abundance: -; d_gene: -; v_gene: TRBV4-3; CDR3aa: CASSQDDRLNEQFF; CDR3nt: TGCGCCAGCAGCCAGGATGACAGGCTCAATGAGCAGTTCTTC
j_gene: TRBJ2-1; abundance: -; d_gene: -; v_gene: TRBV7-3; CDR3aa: CASSWAQKVPSYNEQFF; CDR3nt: TGTGCCAGCTCCTGGGCCCAAAAAGTTCCTTCCTACAATGAGCAGTTCTTC
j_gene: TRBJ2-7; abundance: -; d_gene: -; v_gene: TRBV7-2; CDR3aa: CASSLVGGGNPYEQYF; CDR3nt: TGTGCCAGCAGCTTAGTGGGTGGGGGGAACCCCTACGAGCAGTACTTC
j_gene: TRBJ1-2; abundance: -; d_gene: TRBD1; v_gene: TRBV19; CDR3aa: CASSTGTVGGYTF; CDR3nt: TGTGCCAGTAGTACGGGGACAGTCGGCGGCTACACCTTC
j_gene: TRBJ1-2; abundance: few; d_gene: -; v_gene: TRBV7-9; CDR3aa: CASSLIRNYGYTF; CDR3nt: TGTGCCAGCAGCTTAATCCGTAACTATGGCTACACCTTC
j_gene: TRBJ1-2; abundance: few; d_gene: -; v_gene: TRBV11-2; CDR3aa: CASSPRRAYGYTF; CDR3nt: TGTGCCAGCAGCCCCCGCAGGGCCTATGGCTACACCTTC
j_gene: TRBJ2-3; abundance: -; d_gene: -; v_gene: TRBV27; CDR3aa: CASSGVEDTQYF; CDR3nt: TGTGCCAGCAGCGGGGTGGAGGATACGCAGTATTTT
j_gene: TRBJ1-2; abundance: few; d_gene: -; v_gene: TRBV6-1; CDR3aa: CASSEGVQGMLNYGYTF; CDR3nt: TGTGCCAGCAGTGAGGGGGTCCAGGGGATGTTGAACTATGGCTACACCTTC
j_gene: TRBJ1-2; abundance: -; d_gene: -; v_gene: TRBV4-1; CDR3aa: CASSQVTPGNYGYTF; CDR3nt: TGCGCCAGCAGCCAAGTGACCCCGGGGAACTATGGCTACACCTTC
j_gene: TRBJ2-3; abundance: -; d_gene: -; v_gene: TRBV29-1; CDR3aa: CSVVEQLGDTQYF; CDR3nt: TGCAGCGTTGTGGAACAGTTGGGAGATACGCAGTATTTT
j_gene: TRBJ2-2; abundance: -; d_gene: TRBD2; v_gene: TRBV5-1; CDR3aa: CASRRSSGGTGELFF; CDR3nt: TGCGCCAGCAGGCGCTCTAGCGGGGGGACCGGGGAGCTGTTTTTT
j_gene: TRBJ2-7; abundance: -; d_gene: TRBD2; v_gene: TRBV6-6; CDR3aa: CASRLAGPSYEQYF; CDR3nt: TGTGCCAGCAGGCTAGCGGGGCCCTCCTACGAGCAGTACTTC
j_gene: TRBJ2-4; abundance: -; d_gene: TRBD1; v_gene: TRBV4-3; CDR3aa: CASSQVGQGAAKNIQYF; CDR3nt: TGCGCCAGCAGCCAAGTCGGGCAGGGGGCGGCCAAAAACATTCAGTACTTC
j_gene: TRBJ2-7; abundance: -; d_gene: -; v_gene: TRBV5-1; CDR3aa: CASSLGPDRSYEQYF; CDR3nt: TGCGCCAGCAGCTTGGGCCCCGACAGGTCCTACGAGCAGTACTTC
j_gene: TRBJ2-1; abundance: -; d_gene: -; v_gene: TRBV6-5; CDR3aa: CASRPSGSHEQFF; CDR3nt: TGTGCCAGCAGACCTTCGGGGAGCCATGAGCAGTTCTTC
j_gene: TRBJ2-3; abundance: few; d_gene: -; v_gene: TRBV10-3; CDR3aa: CAISEFWGPGAAGDTQYF; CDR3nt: TGTGCCATCAGTGAGTTTTGGGGTCCGGGAGCCGCTGGGGATACGCAGTATTTT
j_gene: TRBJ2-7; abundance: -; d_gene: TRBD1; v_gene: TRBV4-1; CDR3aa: CASSLRLLTLARQGFSYEQYF; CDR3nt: TGCGCCAGCAGCCTAAGACTTTTGACCCTTGCTAGACAGGGGTTCTCCTACGAGCAGTACTTC
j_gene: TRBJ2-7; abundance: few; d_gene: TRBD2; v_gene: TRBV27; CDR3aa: CASSPTRRLAGREQYF; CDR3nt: TGTGCCAGCAGTCCCACCCGGCGACTAGCGGGACGGGAGCAGTACTTC
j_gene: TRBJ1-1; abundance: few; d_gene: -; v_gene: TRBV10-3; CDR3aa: CAISPTGPNTEAFF; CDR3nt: TGTGCCATCAGTCCGACAGGACCGAACACTGAAGCTTTCTTT
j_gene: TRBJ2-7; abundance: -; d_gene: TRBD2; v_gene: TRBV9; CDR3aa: CASSVGLEMGEQYF; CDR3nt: TGTGCCAGCAGCGTGGGACTAGAAATGGGCGAGCAGTACTTC
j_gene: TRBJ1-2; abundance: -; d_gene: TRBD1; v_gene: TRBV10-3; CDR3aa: CAIKDRVEAYGYTF; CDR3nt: TGTGCCATCAAGGACAGGGTGGAGGCCTATGGCTACACCTTC
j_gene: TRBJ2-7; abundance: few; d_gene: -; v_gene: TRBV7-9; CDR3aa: CASSLGQITYEQYF; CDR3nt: TGTGCCAGCAGCTTAGGACAGATCACCTACGAGCAGTACTTC
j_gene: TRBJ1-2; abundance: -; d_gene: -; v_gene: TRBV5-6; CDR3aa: CASSLGGDYGYTF; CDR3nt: TGTGCCAGCAGCTTGGGGGGGGACTATGGCTACACCTTC
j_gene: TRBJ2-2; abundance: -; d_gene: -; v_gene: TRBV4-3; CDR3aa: CASSLLGASGTGELFF; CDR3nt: TGCGCCAGCAGCCTATTGGGGGCCTCGGGGACCGGGGAGCTGTTTTTT
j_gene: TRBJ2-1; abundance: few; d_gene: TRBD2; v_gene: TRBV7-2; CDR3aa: CASRGSGGAVEQFF; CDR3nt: TGTGCCAGCAGGGGAAGCGGGGGGGCAGTTGAGCAGTTCTTC
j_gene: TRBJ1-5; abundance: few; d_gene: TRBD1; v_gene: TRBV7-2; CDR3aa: CASSTGVHQPQHF; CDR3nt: TGTGCCAGCAGCACAGGGGTCCATCAGCCCCAGCATTTT
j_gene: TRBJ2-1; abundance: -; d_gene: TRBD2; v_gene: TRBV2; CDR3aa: CASSGGGTSGRYEQFF; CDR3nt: TGTGCCAGCAGTGGGGGTGGGACTAGCGGGAGATATGAGCAGTTCTTC
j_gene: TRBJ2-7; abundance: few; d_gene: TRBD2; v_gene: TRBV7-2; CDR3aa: CASSLASGGAYEQYF; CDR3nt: TGTGCCAGCAGCTTAGCTAGCGGGGGGGCCTACGAGCAGTACTTC
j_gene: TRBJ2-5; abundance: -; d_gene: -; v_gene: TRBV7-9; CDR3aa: CASSFWGDSQGGTQYF; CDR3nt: TGTGCCAGCAGCTTTTGGGGGGACTCCCAGGGGGGGACCCAGTACTTC
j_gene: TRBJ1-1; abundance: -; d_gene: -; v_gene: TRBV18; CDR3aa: CASSRTTGQPGTEAFF; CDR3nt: TGTGCCAGCTCACGAACTACCGGACAGCCGGGAACTGAAGCTTTCTTT
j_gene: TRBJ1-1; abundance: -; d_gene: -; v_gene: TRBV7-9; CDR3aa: CASSTRQAKSAEAFF; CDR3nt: TGTGCCAGCAGCACCCGACAGGCGAAGTCAGCCGAAGCTTTCTTT
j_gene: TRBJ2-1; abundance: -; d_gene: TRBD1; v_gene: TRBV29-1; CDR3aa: CSVETGAGNEQFF; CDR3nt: TGCAGCGTTGAGACAGGGGCGGGAAATGAGCAGTTCTTC
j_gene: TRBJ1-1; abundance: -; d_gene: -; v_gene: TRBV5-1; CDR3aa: CASSLARVNTEAFF; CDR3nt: TGCGCCAGCAGCTTGGCGAGGGTCAACACTGAAGCTTTCTTT
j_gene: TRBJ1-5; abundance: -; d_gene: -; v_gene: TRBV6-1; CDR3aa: CATQRTADQPQHF; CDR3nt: TGTGCCACGCAAAGGACAGCCGATCAGCCCCAGCATTTT
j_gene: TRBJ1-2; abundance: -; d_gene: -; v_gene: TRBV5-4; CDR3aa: CASSPIPTGLNYGYTF; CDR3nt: TGTGCCAGCAGCCCAATCCCGACAGGACTGAACTATGGCTACACCTTC
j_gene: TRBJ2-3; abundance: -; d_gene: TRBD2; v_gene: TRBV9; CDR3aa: CASSLPLAGVKDTQYF; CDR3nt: TGTGCCAGCAGCCTCCCACTAGCGGGAGTAAAAGATACGCAGTATTTT
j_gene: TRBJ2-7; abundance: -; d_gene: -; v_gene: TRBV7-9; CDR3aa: CASSLGSGSYEQYF; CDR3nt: TGTGCCAGCAGCTTAGGGTCAGGCTCCTACGAGCAGTACTTC
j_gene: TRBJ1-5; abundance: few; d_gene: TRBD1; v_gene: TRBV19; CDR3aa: CASTRTGFRNQPQHF; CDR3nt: TGTGCCAGTACCAGGACAGGGTTCCGCAATCAGCCCCAGCATTTT
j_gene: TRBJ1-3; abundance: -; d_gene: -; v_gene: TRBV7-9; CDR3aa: CASSLVASVGNTIYF; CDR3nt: TGTGCCAGCAGCTTAGTAGCAAGTGTCGGAAACACCATATATTTT
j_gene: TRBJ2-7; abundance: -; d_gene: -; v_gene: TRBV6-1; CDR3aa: CASSADRTSYEQYF; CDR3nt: TGTGCCAGCAGTGCTGACAGGACTTCCTACGAGCAGTACTTC